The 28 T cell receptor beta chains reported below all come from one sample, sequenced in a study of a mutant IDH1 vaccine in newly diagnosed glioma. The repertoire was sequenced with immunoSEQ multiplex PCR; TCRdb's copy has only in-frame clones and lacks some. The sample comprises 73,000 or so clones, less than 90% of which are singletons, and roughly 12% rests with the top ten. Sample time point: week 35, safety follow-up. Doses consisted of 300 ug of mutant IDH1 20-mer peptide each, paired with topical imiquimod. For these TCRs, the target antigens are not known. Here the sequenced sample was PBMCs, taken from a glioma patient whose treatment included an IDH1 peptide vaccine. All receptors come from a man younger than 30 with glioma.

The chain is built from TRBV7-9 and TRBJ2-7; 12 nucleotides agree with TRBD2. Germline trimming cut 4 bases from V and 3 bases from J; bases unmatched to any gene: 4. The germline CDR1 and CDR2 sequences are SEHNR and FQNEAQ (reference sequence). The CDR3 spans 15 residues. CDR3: CASSSGLAGRYEQYF. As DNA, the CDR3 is TGTGCCAGCAGCTCCGGACTAGCGGGGCGCTACGAGCAGTACTTC.

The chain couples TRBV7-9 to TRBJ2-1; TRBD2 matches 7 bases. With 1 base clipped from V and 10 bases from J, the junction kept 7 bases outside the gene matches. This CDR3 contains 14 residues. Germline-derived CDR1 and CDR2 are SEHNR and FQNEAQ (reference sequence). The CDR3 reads CASSLGGRAKEQFF. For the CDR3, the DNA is TGTGCCAGCAGCTTAGGGGGGAGGGCAAAGGAGCAGTTCTTC.

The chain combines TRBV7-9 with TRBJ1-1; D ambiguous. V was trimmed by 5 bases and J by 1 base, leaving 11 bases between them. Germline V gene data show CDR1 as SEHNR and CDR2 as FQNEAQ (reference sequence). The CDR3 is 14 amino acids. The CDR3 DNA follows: TGTGCCAGCAGCCCACGACGAGGGAACACTGAAGCTTTCTTT. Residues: CASSPRRGNTEAFF. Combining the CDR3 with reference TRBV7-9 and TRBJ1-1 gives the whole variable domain DTGVSQNPRHKITKRGQNVTFRCDPISEHNRLYWYRQTLGQGPEFLTYFQNEAQLEKSRLLSDRFSAERPKGSFSTLEIQRTEQGDSAMYLCASSPRRGNTEAFFGQGTRLTVV.

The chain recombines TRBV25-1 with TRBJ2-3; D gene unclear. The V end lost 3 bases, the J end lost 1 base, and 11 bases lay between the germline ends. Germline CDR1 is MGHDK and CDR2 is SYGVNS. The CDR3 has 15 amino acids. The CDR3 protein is CASSDDLPRTDTQYF. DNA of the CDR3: TGTGCCAGCAGTGATGATTTGCCGCGCACAGATACGCAGTATTTT.

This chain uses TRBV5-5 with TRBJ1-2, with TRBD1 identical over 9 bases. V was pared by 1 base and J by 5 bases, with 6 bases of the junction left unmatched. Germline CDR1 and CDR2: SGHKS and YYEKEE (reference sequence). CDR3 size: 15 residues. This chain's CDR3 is CASSLQPGQGYGYTF. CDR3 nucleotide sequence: TGTGCCAGCAGCTTGCAGCCGGGACAGGGTTATGGCTACACCTTC.

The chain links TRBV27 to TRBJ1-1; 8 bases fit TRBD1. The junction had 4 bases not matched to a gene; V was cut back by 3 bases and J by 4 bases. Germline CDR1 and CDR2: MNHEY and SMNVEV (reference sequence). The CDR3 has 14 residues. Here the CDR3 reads CASSFRTGFTEAFF. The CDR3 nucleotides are TGTGCCAGCAGTTTTCGGACAGGGTTCACTGAAGCTTTCTTT.

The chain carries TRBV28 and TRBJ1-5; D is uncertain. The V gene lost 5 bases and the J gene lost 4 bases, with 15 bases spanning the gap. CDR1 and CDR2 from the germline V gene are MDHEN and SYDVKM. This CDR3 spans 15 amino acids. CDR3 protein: CASSTPKGGNQPQHF. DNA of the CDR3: TGTGCCAGCAGTACCCCTAAGGGAGGGAATCAGCCCCAGCATTTT. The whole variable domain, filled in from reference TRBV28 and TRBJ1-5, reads DVKVTQSSRYLVKRTGEKVFLECVQDMDHENMFWYRQDPGLGLRLIYFSYDVKMKEKGDIPEGYSVSREKKERFSLILESASTNQTSMYLCASSTPKGGNQPQHFGDGTRLSIL.

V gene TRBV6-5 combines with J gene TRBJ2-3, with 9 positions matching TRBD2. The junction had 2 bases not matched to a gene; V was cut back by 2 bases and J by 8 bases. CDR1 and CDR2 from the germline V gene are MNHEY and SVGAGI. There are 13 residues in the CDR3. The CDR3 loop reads CASSYGTSTTQYF. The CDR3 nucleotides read TGTGCCAGCAGTTACGGGACTAGCACTACGCAGTATTTT.

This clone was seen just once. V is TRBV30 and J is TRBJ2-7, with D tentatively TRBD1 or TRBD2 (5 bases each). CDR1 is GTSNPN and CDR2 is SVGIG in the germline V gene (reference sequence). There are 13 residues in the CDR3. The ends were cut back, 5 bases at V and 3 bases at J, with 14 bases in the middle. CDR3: CAWARGDLYEQYF. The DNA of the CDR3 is TGTGCCTGGGCTAGAGGGGACCTCTACGAGCAGTACTTC.

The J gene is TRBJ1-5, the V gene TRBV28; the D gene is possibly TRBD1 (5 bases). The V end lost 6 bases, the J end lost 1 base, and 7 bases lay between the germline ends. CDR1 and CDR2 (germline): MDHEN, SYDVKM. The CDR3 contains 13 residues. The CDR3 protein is CASRGGSNQPQHF. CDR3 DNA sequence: TGTGCCAGCAGGGGGGGAAGCAATCAGCCCCAGCATTTT.

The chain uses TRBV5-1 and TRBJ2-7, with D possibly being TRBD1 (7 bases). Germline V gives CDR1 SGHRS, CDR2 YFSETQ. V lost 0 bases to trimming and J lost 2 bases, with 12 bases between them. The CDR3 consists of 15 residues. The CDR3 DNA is TGCGCCAGCAGCTTGGAGGGCAGGGGGGCCTACGAGCAGTACTTC. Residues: CASSLEGRGAYEQYF. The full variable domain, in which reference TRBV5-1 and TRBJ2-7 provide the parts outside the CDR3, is KAGVTQTPRYLIKTRGQQVTLSCSPISGHRSVSWYQQTPGQGLQFLFEYFSETQRNKGNFPGRFSGRQFSNSRSEMNVSTLELGDSALYLCASSLEGRGAYEQYFGPGTRLTVT.

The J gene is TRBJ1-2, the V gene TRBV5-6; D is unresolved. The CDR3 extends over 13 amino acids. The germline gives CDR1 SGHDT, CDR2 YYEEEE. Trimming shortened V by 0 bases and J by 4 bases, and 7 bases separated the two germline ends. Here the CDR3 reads CASSLGHPYGYTF. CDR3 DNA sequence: TGTGCCAGCAGCTTGGGGCACCCCTATGGCTACACCTTC.

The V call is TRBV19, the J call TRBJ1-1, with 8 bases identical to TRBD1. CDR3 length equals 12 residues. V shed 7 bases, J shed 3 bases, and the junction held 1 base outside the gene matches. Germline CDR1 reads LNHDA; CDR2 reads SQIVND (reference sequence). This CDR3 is CASNRGYTEAFF. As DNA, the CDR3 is TGTGCCAGTAACAGGGGGTACACTGAAGCTTTCTTT.

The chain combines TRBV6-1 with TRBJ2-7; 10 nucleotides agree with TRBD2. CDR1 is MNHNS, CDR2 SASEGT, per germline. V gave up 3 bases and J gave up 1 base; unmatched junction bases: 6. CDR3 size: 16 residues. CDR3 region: CASSDRWTSGSYEQYF. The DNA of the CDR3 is TGTGCCAGCAGTGACCGGTGGACTAGCGGTTCCTACGAGCAGTACTTC.

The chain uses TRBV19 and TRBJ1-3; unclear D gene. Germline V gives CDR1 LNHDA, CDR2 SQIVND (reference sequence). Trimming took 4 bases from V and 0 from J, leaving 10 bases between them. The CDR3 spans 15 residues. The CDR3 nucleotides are TGTGCCAGTAGTACGACGGATGCCTCTGGAAACACCATATATTTT. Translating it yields CASSTTDASGNTIYF. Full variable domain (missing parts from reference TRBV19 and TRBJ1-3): DGGITQSPKYLFRKEGQNVTLSCEQNLNHDAMYWYRQDPGQGLRLIYYSQIVNDFQKGDIAEGYSVSREKKESFPLTVTSAQKNPTAFYLCASSTTDASGNTIYFGEGSWLTVV.

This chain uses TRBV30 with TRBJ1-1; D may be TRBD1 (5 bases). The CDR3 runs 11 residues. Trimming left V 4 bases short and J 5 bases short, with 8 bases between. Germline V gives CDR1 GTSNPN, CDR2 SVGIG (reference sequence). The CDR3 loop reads CAWNRGTEAFF. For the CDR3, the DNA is TGTGCCTGGAACCGGGGGACTGAAGCTTTCTTT.

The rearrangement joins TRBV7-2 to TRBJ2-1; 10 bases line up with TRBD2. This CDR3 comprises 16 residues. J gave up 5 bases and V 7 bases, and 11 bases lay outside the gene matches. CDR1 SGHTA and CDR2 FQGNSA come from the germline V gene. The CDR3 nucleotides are TGTGCCAGCAACCCCGGAGCGGGAGGGCCCGACAATGAGCAGTTCTTC. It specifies CASNPGAGGPDNEQFF. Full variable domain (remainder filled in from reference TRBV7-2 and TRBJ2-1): GAGVSQSPSNKVTEKGKDVELRCDPISGHTALYWYRQSLGQGLEFLIYFQGNSAPDKSGLPSDRFSAERTGGSVSTLTIQRTQQEDSAVYLCASNPGAGGPDNEQFFGPGTRLTVL.

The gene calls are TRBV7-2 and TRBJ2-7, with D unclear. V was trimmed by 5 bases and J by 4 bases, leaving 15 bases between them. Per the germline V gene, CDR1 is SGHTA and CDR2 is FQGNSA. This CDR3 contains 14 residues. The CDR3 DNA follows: TGTGCCAGCAGCCCAGTGCCGAGCTTTTACGAGCAGTACTTC. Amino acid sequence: CASSPVPSFYEQYF.

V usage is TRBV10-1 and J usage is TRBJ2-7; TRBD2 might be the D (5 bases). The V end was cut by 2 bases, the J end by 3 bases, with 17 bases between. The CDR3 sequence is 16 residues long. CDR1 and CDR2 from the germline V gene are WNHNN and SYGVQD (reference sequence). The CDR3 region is CASSEVEVGLVYEQYF. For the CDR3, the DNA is TGCGCCAGCAGTGAGGTGGAGGTTGGTTTGGTCTACGAGCAGTACTTC.

CDR3 in DNA: TGTGCCAGCTCACCGGGGGGCAGGGGGAACACTGAAGCTTTCTTT. Amino acid sequence: CASSPGGRGNTEAFF. V gene TRBV18 combines with J gene TRBJ1-1; a weak D match, TRBD1 (6 bases). The V end lost 3 bases, the J end lost 1 base, and 12 bases lay between the germline ends. Germline-derived CDR1 and CDR2 are KGHSH and LQKENI. CDR3 size: 15 residues.

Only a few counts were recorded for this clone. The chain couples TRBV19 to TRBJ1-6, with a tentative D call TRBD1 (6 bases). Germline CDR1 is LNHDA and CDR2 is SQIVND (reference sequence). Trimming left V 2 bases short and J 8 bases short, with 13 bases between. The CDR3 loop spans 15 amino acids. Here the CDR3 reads CASSIRDKIYSPLHF. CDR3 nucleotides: TGTGCCAGTAGTATAAGGGACAAAATATATTCACCCCTCCACTTT.

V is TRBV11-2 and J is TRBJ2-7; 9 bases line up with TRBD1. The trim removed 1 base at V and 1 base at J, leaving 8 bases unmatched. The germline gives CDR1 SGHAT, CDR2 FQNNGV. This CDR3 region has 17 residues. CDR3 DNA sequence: TGTGCCAGCAGCTTAGCGGGACAGGGAAGCGGTTCCTACGAGCAGTACTTC. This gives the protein CASSLAGQGSGSYEQYF.

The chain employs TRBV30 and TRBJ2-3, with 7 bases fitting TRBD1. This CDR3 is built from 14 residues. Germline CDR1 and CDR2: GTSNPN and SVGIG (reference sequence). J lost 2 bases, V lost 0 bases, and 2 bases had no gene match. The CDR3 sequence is CAWSVGTVTDTQYF. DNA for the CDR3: TGTGCCTGGAGTGTCGGGACAGTCACAGATACGCAGTATTTT.

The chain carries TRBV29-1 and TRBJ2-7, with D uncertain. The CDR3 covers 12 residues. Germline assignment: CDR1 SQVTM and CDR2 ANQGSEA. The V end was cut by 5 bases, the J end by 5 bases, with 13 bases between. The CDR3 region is CSVCLHNNEQYF. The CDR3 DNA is TGCAGCGTTTGCCTCCACAACAACGAGCAGTACTTC.

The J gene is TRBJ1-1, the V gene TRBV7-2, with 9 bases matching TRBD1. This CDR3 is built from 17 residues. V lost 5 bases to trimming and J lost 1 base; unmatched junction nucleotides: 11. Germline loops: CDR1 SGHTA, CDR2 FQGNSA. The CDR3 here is CASSTLQGAHRNTEAFF. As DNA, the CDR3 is TGTGCCAGCAGCACCTTACAGGGGGCCCATAGGAACACTGAAGCTTTCTTT. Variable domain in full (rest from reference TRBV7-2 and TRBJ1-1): GAGVSQSPSNKVTEKGKDVELRCDPISGHTALYWYRQSLGQGLEFLIYFQGNSAPDKSGLPSDRFSAERTGGSVSTLTIQRTQQEDSAVYLCASSTLQGAHRNTEAFFGQGTRLTVV.

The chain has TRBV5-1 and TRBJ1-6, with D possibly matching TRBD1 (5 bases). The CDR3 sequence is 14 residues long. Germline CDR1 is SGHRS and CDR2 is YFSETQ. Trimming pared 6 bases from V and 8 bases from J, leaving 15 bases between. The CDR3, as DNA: TGCGCCAGCAATCGGGGGTGGGGCGATTCACCCCTCCACTTT. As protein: CASNRGWGDSPLHF.

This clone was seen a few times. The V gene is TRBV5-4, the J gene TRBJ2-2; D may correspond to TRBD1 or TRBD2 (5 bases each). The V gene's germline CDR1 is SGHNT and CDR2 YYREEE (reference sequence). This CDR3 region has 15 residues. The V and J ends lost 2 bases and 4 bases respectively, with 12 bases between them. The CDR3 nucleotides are TGTGCCAGCAGCTTTTTCAGGGACCTCACCGGGGAGCTGTTTTTT. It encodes CASSFFRDLTGELFF. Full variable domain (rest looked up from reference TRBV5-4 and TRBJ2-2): ETGVTQSPTHLIKTRGQQVTLRCSSQSGHNTVSWYQQALGQGPQFIFQYYREEENGRGNFPPRFSGLQFPNYSSELNVNALELDDSALYLCASSFFRDLTGELFFGEGSRLTVL.

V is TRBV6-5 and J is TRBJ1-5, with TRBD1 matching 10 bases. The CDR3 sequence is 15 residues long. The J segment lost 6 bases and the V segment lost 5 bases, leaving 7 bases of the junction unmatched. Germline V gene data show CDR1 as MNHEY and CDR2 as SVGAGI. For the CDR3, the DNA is TGTGCCAGCAGTCCCGACAGGGGGCTAGGTCAGCCCCAGCATTTT. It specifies CASSPDRGLGQPQHF.